The following is a T cell receptor beta chain sequence with its context. The target antigen is unknown. The DNA input per sorted-subset replicate PCR was 200 ng, corresponding to some 33,000 T cell genomes. The protocol was immunoSEQ multiplex PCR, while the TCRdb copy is restricted to in-frame clones and leaves out a portion. The sample yields 2 million or so clones, roughly 96% seen once. Germline CDR1 reads SGHAT; CDR2 reads FQNNGV. The CDR3 runs 14 residues. V shed 5 bases and J shed 0 bases, with 11 bases lying between them. This sample is drawn from a study of shared clonotypes between healthy human individuals. The wider study: Each donor's CD8 memory used one plate, CD8 naive two, each CD4 subset three.

Study-level points and caveats: Clonotype sharing among the donors was expected to vary with sequencing depth. Naive CD4 clonotype sharing across a few donors was approximately 5%.

The clonotype originates from a man aged 18 to 35 in good health. This chain uses TRBV11-2 with TRBJ2-7, with D perhaps TRBD1 or TRBD2 (5 bases each). Material: naive CD4+ T cells sorted from blood. Subset of the sample: CD45RA+ positively selected. CDR3: CASSRGVSSYEQYF. CDR3 in DNA: TGTGCCAGCAGCCGAGGGGTTAGCTCCTACGAGCAGTACTTC.